The entry that follows covers one TCR beta chain sequence. The germline V gene has CDR1 PRHDT and CDR2 FYEKMQ (reference sequence). V gave up 5 bases and J gave up 1 base, with 11 bases separating them. The CDR3 loop spans 14 amino acids. The sample belongs to a study of blood T cell repertoires in COVID-19. Study background: Samples came from the United States, Italy and Spain, spanning acute and convalescent COVID-19. The analysed material was cDNA or gDNA that came from T cells, B-cell-depleted T cells, or PBMCs.

Sequencing was performed with immunoSEQ multiplex PCR; in TCRdb, only in-frame clones are kept and a portion is missing. The sample has approximately 85,000 clones, roughly 91% seen once. The origin of this receptor is a woman in her fifties or sixties in a cohort sampled during active COVID-19. This sequence joins TRBV13 and TRBJ2-5, with a possible D match to TRBD2 (6 bases). What was sequenced was peripheral blood. CDR3 protein: CASSIRDFQETQYF. The CDR3 DNA follows: TGTGCCAGCAGCATCCGGGACTTCCAAGAGACCCAGTACTTC.